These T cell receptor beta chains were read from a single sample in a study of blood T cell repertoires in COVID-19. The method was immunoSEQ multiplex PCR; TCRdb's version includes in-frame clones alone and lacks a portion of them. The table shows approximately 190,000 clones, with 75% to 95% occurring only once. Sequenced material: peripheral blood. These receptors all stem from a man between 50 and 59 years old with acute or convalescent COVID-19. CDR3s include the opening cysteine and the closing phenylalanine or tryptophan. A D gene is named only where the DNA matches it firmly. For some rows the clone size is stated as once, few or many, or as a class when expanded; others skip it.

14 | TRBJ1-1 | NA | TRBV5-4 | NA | TGTGCCAGCAGCTTGGTTGGGTCGGGCACTGAAGCTTTCTTT | CASSLVGSGTEAFF
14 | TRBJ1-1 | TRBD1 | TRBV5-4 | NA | TGTGCCAGCAGCACCCAGGGGGATTACACTGAAGCTTTCTTT | CASSTQGDYTEAFF
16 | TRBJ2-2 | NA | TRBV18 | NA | TGTGCCAGCTCACCCTTGACAGATCAGAACACCGGGGAGCTGTTTTTT | CASSPLTDQNTGELFF
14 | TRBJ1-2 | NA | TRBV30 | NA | TGTGCCTGGGTAGACTCAACTTCCAACTATGGCTACACCTTC | CAWVDSTSNYGYTF
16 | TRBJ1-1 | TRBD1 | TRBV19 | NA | TGTGCCAGTATCCCGGGACAGGGTTTCATGAACACTGAAGCTTTCTTT | CASIPGQGFMNTEAFF
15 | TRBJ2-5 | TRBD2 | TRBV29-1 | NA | TGCAGCGTTGCCCGGACTAGCGGGAGGAAAGAGACCCAGTACTTC | CSVARTSGRKETQYF
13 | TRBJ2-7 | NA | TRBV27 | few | TGTGCCAGCAGTTATGCGGAGTTCTACGAGCAGTACTTC | CASSYAEFYEQYF
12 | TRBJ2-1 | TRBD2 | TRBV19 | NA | TGTGCCACGGGACTAGCCTACAATGAGCAGTTCTTC | CATGLAYNEQFF
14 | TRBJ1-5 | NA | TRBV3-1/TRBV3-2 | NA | TGTGCCAGCAGCCAAGTAGGGGCAAATCAGCCCCAGCATTTT | CASSQVGANQPQHF
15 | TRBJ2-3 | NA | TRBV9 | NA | TGTGCCAGCAGCGCCCGGGACTCCCCGACAGATACGCAGTATTTT | CASSARDSPTDTQYF
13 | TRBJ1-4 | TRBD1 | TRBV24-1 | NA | TGTGCCACCCCGACAGGGAATAATGAAAAACTGTTTTTT | CATPTGNNEKLFF
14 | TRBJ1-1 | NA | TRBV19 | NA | TGTGCCAGTAGTACCTTCGGACAGCACACTGAAGCTTTCTTT | CASSTFGQHTEAFF
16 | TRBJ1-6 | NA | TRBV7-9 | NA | TGTGCCAGCAGCAAGGGGACAAACTCCTATAATTCACCCCTCCACTTT | CASSKGTNSYNSPLHF
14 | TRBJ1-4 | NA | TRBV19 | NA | TGTGCCAGTAGTATGACCCGACAGAATGAAAAACTGTTTTTT | CASSMTRQNEKLFF
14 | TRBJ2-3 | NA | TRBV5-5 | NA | TGTGCCAGCCGAACTTGGGAGGGCACAGATACGCAGTATTTT | CASRTWEGTDTQYF
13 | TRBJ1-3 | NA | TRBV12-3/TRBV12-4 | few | TGTGCCAGCAAACAAAATGCTGGAAACACCATATATTTT | CASKQNAGNTIYF
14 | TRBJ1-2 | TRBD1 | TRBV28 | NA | TGTGCCAGCAGTGACGGACAGGGGAGCTATGGCTACACCTTC | CASSDGQGSYGYTF
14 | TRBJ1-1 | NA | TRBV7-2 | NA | TGTGCCAGCAGCAACCAAGCAGGCGAAACTGAAGCTTTCTTT | CASSNQAGETEAFF
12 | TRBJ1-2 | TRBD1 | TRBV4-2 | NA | TGTGCCAGCAGCCAAGCGGTCGACAGGGTCACCTTC | CASSQAVDRVTF
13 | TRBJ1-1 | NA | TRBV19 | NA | TGTGCCAGTAGTAATCAGGGGAGCACTGAAGCTTTCTTT | CASSNQGSTEAFF
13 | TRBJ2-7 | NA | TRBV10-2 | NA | TGCGCCAGCGGACAAAACCCCTCCTACGAGCAGTACTTC | CASGQNPSYEQYF
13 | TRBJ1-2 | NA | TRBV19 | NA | TGTGCCAGTACTCCTGACCCTAGGTATGGCTACACCTTC | CASTPDPRYGYTF
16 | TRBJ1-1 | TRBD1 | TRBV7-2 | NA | TGTGCCAGCAGCCCAGCCGGGACAGGGGGTAACACTGAAGCTTTCTTT | CASSPAGTGGNTEAFF
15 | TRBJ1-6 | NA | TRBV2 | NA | TGTGCCAGCAGTTCCCGACAGATAGGGGATTCACCCCTCCACTTT | CASSSRQIGDSPLHF
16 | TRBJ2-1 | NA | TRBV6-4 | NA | TGTGCCAGCAGTCCGGTACAGGGAAGCTCCTACAATGAGCAGTTCTTC | CASSPVQGSSYNEQFF
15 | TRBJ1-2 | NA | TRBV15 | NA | TGTGCCACCAGCAGAGGCCCCGGGATTGACTATGGCTACACCTTC | CATSRGPGIDYGYTF
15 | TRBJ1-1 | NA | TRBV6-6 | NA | TGTGCCAGCAGGCCCTCGAGCAGGGCCCTCACTGAAGCTTTCTTT | CASRPSSRALTEAFF
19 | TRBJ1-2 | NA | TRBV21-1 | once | TGTGCCAGCAGCAAAGGTGGGCACAGGCCGCCCCCAACGGAGTATGGCTACACCTTC | CASSKGGHRPPPTEYGYTF
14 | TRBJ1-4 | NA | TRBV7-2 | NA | TGTGCCAGCAGCTTTTCTCAGACTAATGAAAAACTGTTTTTT | CASSFSQTNEKLFF
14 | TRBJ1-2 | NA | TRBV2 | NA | TGTGCCAGCACCGACCAGGGGAAGAACTATGGCTACACCTTC | CASTDQGKNYGYTF
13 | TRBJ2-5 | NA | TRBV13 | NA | TGTGCCAGCACCCATGATGTCTATGAGACCCAGTACTTC | CASTHDVYETQYF
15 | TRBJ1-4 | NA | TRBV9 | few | TGTGCCAGCAGCCCCCGGGGAGGCACTAATGAAAAACTGTTTTTT | CASSPRGGTNEKLFF
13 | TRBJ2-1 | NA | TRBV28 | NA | TGTGCCAGCACATGGGCAGGGAGGAATGAGCAGTTCTTC | CASTWAGRNEQFF
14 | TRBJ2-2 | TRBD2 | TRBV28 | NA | TGTGCCAGCAGATACAGCGGGGGGACCGGGGAGCTGTTTTTT | CASRYSGGTGELFF
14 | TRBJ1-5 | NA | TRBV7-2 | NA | TGTGCCAGCAGCCAGGGGACCTTCCCGGAGCCCCAGCATTTT | CASSQGTFPEPQHF
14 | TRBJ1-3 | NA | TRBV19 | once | TGTGCCAGTAATGACAGGTTCTCCGGAAACACCATATATTTT | CASNDRFSGNTIYF